These 11 T cell receptor beta chains share one sample of origin, sequenced in a study of T cells in Graves' hyperthyroidism and ophthalmopathy (dated by TCRdb to about 2019). The library was made by multiplex PCR. The sequencer was an Illumina HiSeq 2000. The TCR beta CDR3 regions were amplified from the RNA transcripts. For the first round of RT-PCR on the TCR CDR3, the HTBI primer set was used together with the Qiagen OneStep RT-PCR kit. TCRdb passed the public sequencing reads through fastp at Q25 and MiXCR, retaining productive beta sequences. Identical CDR3 protein sequences are pooled into one entry, listed with their most common genes and DNA. Here the sample has approximately 870,000 distinct CDR3 sequences; 38% occur a single time. The top ten clones comprise approximately 8.7% of the sample. The source material was blood. Receptor source: a man between 18 and 29 years old with Graves' hyperthyroidism.

The gene calls are TRBV12-3 or TRBV12-4 and TRBJ1-1; TRBD1 is a possible D gene (6 bases). V was clipped by 8 bases and J by 5 bases, with 18 bases between them. The CDR3 is made up of 14 amino acids. CDR3 coding DNA: TGTGCCAGCTTCAGGGGCCTCGCGGGGACTGAAGCTTTCTTT. Its protein is CASFRGLAGTEAFF.

This sequence joins TRBV9 and TRBJ2-7; weak D call: TRBD2 (6 bases). V lost 2 bases to trimming and J lost 5 bases, with 11 bases between them. This CDR3 has 13 residues. Per the germline V gene, CDR1 is SGDLS and CDR2 is YYNGEE. CDR3 in DNA: TGTGCCAGCAGCGTGGGACTCGTTAACGAGCAGTACTTC. Protein: CASSVGLVNEQYF.

V is TRBV7-2 and J is TRBJ2-7, with 9 bases lining up with TRBD1. V dropped 4 bases and J dropped 4; count of bases not matched to a gene: 8. CDR1 and CDR2 from the germline V gene are SGHTA and FQGNSA. This CDR3 is 15 amino acids long. CDR3 amino acids: CASSSRPGQGYEQYF. The DNA of the CDR3 is TGTGCCAGCAGCTCCCGACCGGGACAGGGATACGAGCAGTACTTC.

The chain couples TRBV25-1 to TRBJ1-5; TRBD1 agrees at 7 bases. The V segment lost 11 bases and the J segment 2 bases; nucleotides outside the gene matches: 6. There are 13 residues in the CDR3. Germline CDR1 and CDR2: MGHDK and SYGVNS. The CDR3 spells CAPDREGNQPQHF. The DNA for the CDR3 is TGTGCCCCAGACAGGGAAGGCAATCAGCCCCAGCATTTT.

On this clonotype: This could be a read error, since a much larger clone is one nucleotide away. The chain has TRBV2 and TRBJ1-6; D may be TRBD1 (5 bases). The V and J ends lost 5 bases and 5 bases respectively, with 13 bases between them. Per germline, CDR1 SNHLY and CDR2 FYNNEI. The CDR3 is 15 amino acids. CDR3: CASSTDRANNSPLHF. The CDR3 region has the DNA TGTGCCAGCAGTACCGACAGAGCTAATAATTCACCCCTCCACTTT.

This clonotype was seen more than once but under ten times. The chain carries TRBV19 and TRBJ1-1, with 7 bases that match TRBD1. Germline V gene lookup returns CDR1 LNHDA and CDR2 SQIVND (reference sequence). The CDR3 runs to 13 residues. V dropped 7 bases and J dropped 5; count of bases not matched to a gene: 7. The DNA for the CDR3 is TGTGCCAGTATGGGCAGGGGGTTAACTGAAGCTTTCTTT. Translation: CASMGRGLTEAFF.

This clonotype was detected ten times or more. The junction shows a germline mismatch at one end, possibly a read error. The genes are TRBV5-1 and TRBJ2-5; D not resolved. The CDR3 sequence is 13 residues long. Germline lookup yields CDR1 SGHRS and CDR2 YFSETQ. The CDR3 nucleotides are TGTGCCAGCAGCTTAGTATCAGGAGAGACCCAGTACTTC. Protein: CASSLVSGETQYF.

This clonotype showed up just a few times. The V gene is TRBV19, the J gene TRBJ1-1; weak D call: TRBD1 (5 bases). Germline CDR1 LNHDA, CDR2 SQIVND (reference sequence). CDR3 length: 15 amino acids. V lost 6 bases and J lost 3, with 17 bases in between. In DNA, the CDR3 is TGTGCCAGTAGCACAACGGGGCCGCCCGACACTGAAGCTTTCTTT. This gives the protein CASSTTGPPDTEAFF.

This clonotype appeared many times. The chain has TRBV7-9 and TRBJ1-1, with 8 bases fitting TRBD1. The CDR3 runs 14 residues. V was clipped by 2 bases and J by 1 base; unmatched bases: 0. The germline V gene has CDR1 SEHNR and CDR2 FQNEAQ (reference sequence). In DNA, the CDR3 is TGTGCCAGCAGCTTAACAGGGGGGAACACTGAAGCTTTCTTT. It translates to CASSLTGGNTEAFF.

About this clonotype itself: A much more abundant neighbour one base away suggests this may be a read error. This chain connects TRBV10-3 to TRBJ1-4; TRBD1 is a possible D gene (5 bases). This CDR3 is 15 amino acids long. The V and J ends lost 10 bases and 0 bases respectively, with 15 bases between them. In germline, CDR1 is ENHRY, CDR2 SYGVKD. This chain's CDR3 is CATWRGGATNEKLFF. The CDR3 DNA follows: TGTGCCACCTGGCGCGGGGGGGCAACTAATGAAAAACTGTTTTTT.

This chain links TRBV29-1 with TRBJ1-2; 9 bases match TRBD1. The CDR3 extends over 13 amino acids. In germline, CDR1 is SQVTM, CDR2 ANQGSEA. V shed 6 bases and J 4 bases; nucleotides not matched to a gene: 6. The CDR3 region is CSVAGTGSYGYTF. The CDR3 DNA is TGCAGCGTCGCCGGGACAGGGAGCTATGGCTACACCTTC.